The next 18 T cell receptor beta chains were all read from a single sample in a study of blood T cell repertoires in COVID-19. Data came from immunoSEQ multiplex PCR; TCRdb stores just in-frame clones and leaves some out. The sample has some 88,000 clones; about 88% are singletons. The sequenced sample was peripheral blood. All receptors derive from a man aged 55 to 69 with acute or convalescent COVID-19.

This chain uses TRBV19 with TRBJ2-5; TRBD2 matches 11 bases. V was pared by 6 bases and J by 1 base, with 13 bases of the junction left unmatched. CDR1 is LNHDA and CDR2 is SQIVND in the germline V gene (reference sequence). This CDR3 contains 18 residues. CDR3 sequence (DNA): TGTGCCAGTAGCCAAATACCCCTTAGCGGGAGGGCCCAAGAGACCCAGTACTTC. It yields the protein CASSQIPLSGRAQETQYF.

This sequence joins TRBV11-2 and TRBJ1-2, with no clear D. V lost 4 bases, J lost 7 bases, and 16 bases lay in between. The germline V gene encodes CDR1 SGHAT and CDR2 FQNNGV. The CDR3 runs 14 residues. This chain's CDR3 is CASSSLTGFGGYTF. The DNA for the CDR3 is TGTGCCAGCAGCTCTCTCACGGGTTTCGGTGGCTACACCTTC. The whole variable domain, filled in from reference TRBV11-2 and TRBJ1-2, reads EAGVAQSPRYKIIEKRQSVAFWCNPISGHATLYWYQQILGQGPKLLIQFQNNGVVDDSQLPKDRFSAERLKGVDSTLKIQPAKLEDSAVYLCASSSLTGFGGYTFGSGTRLTVV.

The CDR3: CASRRDRATNEKLFF. CDR3 DNA: TGTGCCAGCAGGCGGGACAGAGCAACTAATGAAAAACTGTTTTTT. The V gene is TRBV6-5, the J gene TRBJ1-4, with TRBD1 identical over 7 bases. Germline lookup yields CDR1 MNHEY and CDR2 SVGAGI. The CDR3 spans 15 residues. V gave up 6 bases and J gave up 0 bases; unmatched junction bases: 4.

The chain couples TRBV29-1 to TRBJ2-7; 7 nucleotides agree with TRBD2. This CDR3 has 14 amino acids. With V trimmed by 2 bases and J by 5 bases, 9 bases remained unmatched. Germline CDR1 reads SQVTM; CDR2 reads ANQGSEA. CDR3 sequence (DNA): TGCAGCGTTGAAAGTGGGAGGGCGGGCCACGAGCAGTACTTC. Protein product: CSVESGRAGHEQYF.

The rearrangement links TRBV12-3 or TRBV12-4 to TRBJ2-3; D possibly corresponds to TRBD1 (5 bases). V shed 6 bases and J shed 11 bases, with 15 bases lying between them. This CDR3 comprises 12 residues. The CDR3 bases are TGTGCCAGCAGCCCGCAGGGTCTTAAGCAGTATTTT. Translating gives CASSPQGLKQYF.

This clone was recorded only once. This chain links TRBV6-2 or TRBV6-3 with TRBJ1-2; the D gene is possibly TRBD1 (5 bases). The V gene's germline CDR1 is MNHEY and CDR2 SVGEGT. The CDR3 covers 11 residues. The V and J ends lost 2 bases and 11 bases respectively, with 9 bases between them. Written as DNA, the CDR3 is TGTGCCAGCAGTTACAACAGGTATTACACCTTC. Translated, it gives CASSYNRYYTF.

V gene TRBV19 combines with J gene TRBJ1-2; D ambiguous. Germline CDR1 LNHDA, CDR2 SQIVND (reference sequence). The CDR3 is 13 amino acids. The ends were cut back, 5 bases at V and 5 bases at J, with 12 bases in the middle. CDR3 loop: CASSPAQIYGYTF. CDR3 bases: TGTGCCAGTAGTCCTGCACAGATATATGGCTACACCTTC.

This chain links TRBV12-3 or TRBV12-4 with TRBJ1-1; no definite D call. V lost 5 bases and J 7 bases, leaving 11 bases between the germline ends. This CDR3 comprises 12 residues. The chain's CDR3 is CASSPGLSEAFF. The DNA of the CDR3 is TGTGCCAGCAGTCCAGGTTTGAGTGAAGCTTTCTTT.

The V call is TRBV5-4, the J call TRBJ2-1, with TRBD2 identical over 7 bases. This CDR3 comprises 16 residues. Losses at the gene ends were 3 bases for V and 6 bases for J; bases not matched to a gene: 12. CDR1 is SGHNT, CDR2 YYREEE, per germline (reference sequence). CDR3 sequence: CASSSPRGGSSNEQFF. CDR3 nucleotides: TGTGCCAGCAGCTCCCCTAGGGGCGGGAGTAGCAATGAGCAGTTCTTC. Variable domain in full (rest from reference TRBV5-4 and TRBJ2-1): ETGVTQSPTHLIKTRGQQVTLRCSSQSGHNTVSWYQQALGQGPQFIFQYYREEENGRGNFPPRFSGLQFPNYSSELNVNALELDDSALYLCASSSPRGGSSNEQFFGPGTRLTVL.

The rearrangement joins TRBV5-1 to TRBJ1-2, with D tentatively TRBD1 (5 bases). The ends were cut back, 0 bases at V and 4 bases at J, with 10 bases in the middle. Looked up from germline, CDR1 is SGHRS and CDR2 is YFSETQ. CDR3 length: 14 residues. In DNA, the CDR3 is TGCGCCAGCAGCTTGGCCGGGGGGATCTATGGCTACACCTTC. This encodes CASSLAGGIYGYTF.

This clone was seen a few times. In DNA, the CDR3 is TGCGCCAGCAGCTTGGAGGGCAGGGGGAATGAGCAGTTCTTC. Translated, it gives CASSLEGRGNEQFF. This sequence joins TRBV5-1 and TRBJ2-1; 7 bases are shared with TRBD1. The CDR3 is 14 residues long. The germline V gene encodes CDR1 SGHRS and CDR2 YFSETQ. V lost 0 bases to trimming and J lost 7 bases; unmatched junction nucleotides: 4.

This rearrangement joins TRBV6-5 to TRBJ1-2; no definite D call. The germline gives CDR1 MNHEY, CDR2 SVGAGI. The length of the CDR3 is 11 residues. V was shortened by 6 bases and J by 4 bases, with 6 bases between the two germline ends. This chain's CDR3 is CASRHSYGYTF. The DNA for the CDR3 is TGTGCCAGCAGGCACTCCTATGGCTACACCTTC.

In its sample, this clone was seen once. The rearrangement uses TRBV19 and TRBJ1-2; D is unresolved. The germline gives CDR1 LNHDA, CDR2 SQIVND (reference sequence). This CDR3 has 11 residues. Trimming left V 4 bases short and J 6 bases short, with 6 bases between. The CDR3 sequence: CASSNFNGYTF. CDR3 nucleotides: TGTGCCAGTAGTAACTTCAATGGCTACACCTTC.

This clone was recorded a few times. The chain couples TRBV19 to TRBJ2-1; perhaps TRBD2 as D (5 bases). CDR1 is LNHDA and CDR2 is SQIVND in the germline V gene (reference sequence). This CDR3 has 14 amino acids. Between the trimmed V and J ends, which lost 9 bases and 0 bases, there was a span of 12 bases. The CDR3 spells CASTAGSSYNEQFF. The DNA for the CDR3 is TGTGCCAGCACCGCGGGTAGCTCCTACAATGAGCAGTTCTTC.

The chain joins TRBV7-9 to TRBJ2-1; D may be TRBD1 (6 bases). The length of the CDR3 is 15 residues. Looked up from germline, CDR1 is SEHNR and CDR2 is FQNEAQ (reference sequence). Trimming took 9 bases from V and 0 from J, leaving 15 bases between them. The DNA of the CDR3 is TGTGCCAGTCAATACAGGGTACTCTCCTACAATGAGCAGTTCTTC. It codes for CASQYRVLSYNEQFF.

The V call is TRBV19, the J call TRBJ2-7; the D is unclear. The CDR3 covers 13 residues. V was shortened by 2 bases and J by 4 bases, with 9 bases between the two germline ends. Germline CDR1 and CDR2: LNHDA and SQIVND (reference sequence). CDR3 coding DNA: TGTGCCAGTAGTATATCCCTCCTTTACGAGCAGTACTTC. It is translated as CASSISLLYEQYF. The entire variable domain, with the rest obtained from reference TRBV19 and TRBJ2-7, is as follows: DGGITQSPKYLFRKEGQNVTLSCEQNLNHDAMYWYRQDPGQGLRLIYYSQIVNDFQKGDIAEGYSVSREKKESFPLTVTSAQKNPTAFYLCASSISLLYEQYFGPGTRLTVT.

This rearrangement joins TRBV30 to TRBJ1-4, with D maybe TRBD1 (5 bases). V lost 7 bases, J lost 8 bases, and 11 bases lay in between. The germline CDR1 and CDR2 sequences are GTSNPN and SVGIG (reference sequence). The CDR3 spans 11 residues. As DNA, the CDR3 is TGTGCCTTTAGGGGTGGGGAAAAACTGTTTTTT. Protein: CAFRGGEKLFF.

In this sample, this clone turned up once. The rearrangement links TRBV18 to TRBJ1-3; the match to TRBD1 covers 11 bases. The V gene's germline CDR1 is KGHSH and CDR2 LQKENI. The CDR3 has 15 residues. Unmatched junction bases numbered 2, after V lost 3 bases and J lost 4 bases. The DNA of the CDR3 is TGTGCCAGCTCACCGGACAGGGGGCGAGGAAACACCATATATTTT. Residues: CASSPDRGRGNTIYF.